The 23 T cell receptor beta chains presented below share a single source sample, sequenced in a study of breast tumors, draining lymph nodes, adjacent tissues. From the multiplex PCR reads, TCRdb called clonotypes with MiXCR, one entry per CDR3 protein. Here the sample spans approximately 140,000 distinct CDR3 sequences, approximately 30% being singletons. Axillary draining lymph nodes of breast cancer patients supplied the node samples. Sequenced: axillary lymph node tissue. The receptors shown here come from a female donor with breast cancer. Some clones in this sample may be carry-over from other donors' samples.

J is TRBJ1-1 and V is TRBV15; D gene unclear. The CDR3 is 14 residues long. The V gene's germline CDR1 is LNHNV and CDR2 YYDKDF (reference sequence). Deletions cut 4 bases from V and 0 bases from J, with 9 bases between. CDR3 coding DNA: TGTGCCACCAGCATTAATTCAATGAACACTGAAGCTTTCTTT. It is translated as CATSINSMNTEAFF.

The chain links TRBV29-1 to TRBJ1-3; no reliable D call. In germline, CDR1 is SQVTM, CDR2 ANQGSEA. The CDR3 totals 13 residues. V dropped 2 bases and J dropped 8 bases, with 13 bases sitting between them. The CDR3 reads CSVEWNYGYTIYF. The CDR3 region has the DNA TGCAGCGTTGAATGGAACTATGGCTACACCATATATTTT.

About this clonotype: This may be a read error: a much more frequent sequence differs by one nucleotide. This rearrangement joins TRBV11-1 to TRBJ2-7; D is perhaps TRBD2 (6 bases). CDR1 SGHAT and CDR2 FQDESV come from the germline V gene (reference sequence). CDR3 size: 13 residues. The CDR3 nucleotides are TGTGCCAGCAGCTTTGGGGGGTCCTCCGAGCAGTACTTC. This encodes CASSFGGSSEQYF.

On this clonotype: Just one base apart from a much larger clone, this may be a read error. The rearrangement uses TRBV20-1 and TRBJ1-2, with D perhaps TRBD1 (6 bases). From germline, CDR1 is DFQATT and CDR2 SNEGSKA (reference sequence). This CDR3 contains 12 residues. The CDR3 protein is CSASKGGSGSTF. The CDR3 DNA follows: TGCAGTGCTAGTAAGGGGGGGAGCGGCTCCACCTTC.

Many counts were recorded for this clonotype. The rearrangement joins TRBV20-1 to TRBJ2-5; 7 bases align to TRBD2. This CDR3 has 15 amino acids. The V gene end was trimmed by 3 bases and the J gene end by 0 bases; junction bases not matched to a gene: 7. Germline values: CDR1 DFQATT, CDR2 SNEGSKA (reference sequence). The CDR3, as DNA: TGCAGTGCTAGCCCGGGGGGATTAAACCAAGAGACCCAGTACTTC. Its protein product is CSASPGGLNQETQYF.

The rearrangement links TRBV5-6 to TRBJ2-7; no clear D. Germline CDR1 reads SGHDT; CDR2 reads YYEEEE. V gave up 0 bases and J gave up 5 bases, with 15 bases separating them. The CDR3 runs 15 residues. CDR3 loop: CASSLVQADVHEQYF. DNA of the CDR3: TGTGCCAGCAGCTTGGTCCAGGCGGATGTCCACGAGCAGTACTTC. The entire variable domain, with the rest obtained from reference TRBV5-6 and TRBJ2-7, is as follows: DAGVTQSPTHLIKTRGQQVTLRCSPKSGHDTVSWYQQALGQGPQFIFQYYEEEERQRGNFPDRFSGHQFPNYSSELNVNALLLGDSALYLCASSLVQADVHEQYFGPGTRLTVT.

This clonotype was counted only a few times. The CDR3: CASSQQSTGIEQYF. CDR3 nucleotide sequence: TGTGCCAGCAGCCAACAATCGACAGGGATTGAGCAGTACTTC. The chain links TRBV6-1 to TRBJ2-7, with TRBD1 matching over 7 bases. V lost 6 bases, J lost 7 bases, and 12 bases stayed unmatched. The length of the CDR3 is 14 residues. The V gene's germline CDR1 is MNHNS and CDR2 SASEGT.

As concerns this clonotype: This may come from a read error, since a much larger clone is one base off. Lacking the conserved final phenylalanine or tryptophan, this CDR3 likely reflects a read error. The CDR3 sequence: CASSYGADNNYGYTY. DNA of the CDR3: TGTGCCAGCAGTTACGGGGCAGACAATAACTATGGCTACACCTAC. The chain couples TRBV6-5 to TRBJ1-2, with a weak D call TRBD1 (5 bases). The CDR3 is 15 residues long. V was trimmed by 2 bases and J by 1 base, leaving 11 bases between them. Germline CDR1 MNHEY, CDR2 SVGAGI.

This clonotype was picked up many times. This chain uses TRBV19 with TRBJ1-5; D perhaps matches TRBD1 (5 bases). With 4 bases removed from V and 0 bases from J, the gap between germline ends came to 16 bases. The CDR3 length is 17 residues. The germline V gene has CDR1 LNHDA and CDR2 SQIVND (reference sequence). The CDR3 DNA follows: TGTGCCAGTAGTAACGAACCCGACAGCGATAGCAATCAGCCCCAGCATTTT. As protein: CASSNEPDSDSNQPQHF.

The sample holds many counts of this clonotype. The genes are TRBV5-1 and TRBJ1-2; a possible D gene is TRBD1 (5 bases). The CDR3 has 17 residues. Germline V CDR1 and CDR2: SGHRS, YFSETQ. Trimming cost V 4 bases and J 4 bases, with 23 bases left between them. The chain's CDR3 is CASSQQPAVWGVYGYTF. The CDR3 DNA reads TGCGCCAGCAGCCAACAGCCGGCCGTTTGGGGGGTCTATGGCTACACCTTC.

The table lists this clonotype with a few counts. The chain joins TRBV28 to TRBJ2-1; D ambiguous. CDR1 is MDHEN, CDR2 SYDVKM, per germline. V gave up 7 bases and J gave up 7 bases, with 17 bases separating them. CDR3 size: 14 residues. DNA of the CDR3: TGTGCCAGCATGCGAATAAAGCTGATGAATGAGCAGTTCTTC. This encodes CASMRIKLMNEQFF.

This clonotype was detected ten times or more. The chain combines TRBV27 with TRBJ2-7; unclear D gene. The length of the CDR3 is 16 residues. Germline values: CDR1 MNHEY, CDR2 SMNVEV (reference sequence). V was cut by 4 bases and J by 0 bases, with 16 bases left in between. CDR3 bases: TGTGCCAGCAGTTATCGTCCCAGGAATAGCTCCTACGAGCAGTACTTC. Protein: CASSYRPRNSSYEQYF.

This clonotype was counted at least ten times. V usage is TRBV7-2 and J usage is TRBJ1-5, with no clear D. The CDR3 covers 15 residues. Trimming cost V 5 bases and J 0 bases, with 11 bases left between them. Germline lookup yields CDR1 SGHTA and CDR2 FQGNSA. CDR3 protein: CASSNTGHSNQPQHF. The CDR3 nucleotides read TGTGCCAGCAGCAACACCGGGCATAGCAATCAGCCCCAGCATTTT.

This clonotype was seen ten or more times. At one boundary the junction diverges from the germline segment, which might be a read error. This chain joins TRBV6-6 and TRBJ2-3; D is uncertain. The CDR3 totals 15 residues. Per germline, CDR1 MNHNY and CDR2 SVGAGI (reference sequence). The CDR3 spells CASSHSTESTDTQYF. CDR3 nucleotides: TGTGCCAGCAGTCACTCGACGGAGAGCACAGATACGCAGTATTTT.

This clonotype was observed at least ten times. The chain is built from TRBV5-1 and TRBJ2-6, with TRBD1 identical over 12 bases. Germline V gene lookup returns CDR1 SGHRS and CDR2 YFSETQ. After removal of 0 bases from V and 3 bases from J, the junction contained 7 bases not matched to a gene. CDR3 size: 19 residues. The DNA of the CDR3 is TGCGCCAGCAGCTTGGCACCGGGACAGGGGGCTGTTGGGGCCAACGTCCTGACTTTC. This translates into CASSLAPGQGAVGANVLTF.

There are many counts of this clonotype. This chain links TRBV11-2 with TRBJ2-2, with D maybe TRBD1 (6 bases). Germline CDR1 reads SGHAT; CDR2 reads FQNNGV. The CDR3 is 14 amino acids. V was shortened by 5 bases and J by 4 bases, with 11 bases between the two germline ends. This CDR3 reads CASSLTGLTGELFF. The CDR3 nucleotides are TGTGCCAGCAGCCTTACAGGGCTCACCGGGGAGCTGTTTTTT.

V gene TRBV7-6 combines with J gene TRBJ1-4, with 9 bases identical to TRBD1. The J segment lost 11 bases and the V segment lost 5 bases, leaving 3 bases of the junction unmatched. Per the germline V gene, CDR1 is SGHVS and CDR2 is FNYEAQ. This CDR3 region has 12 residues. CDR3 sequence reads: CASSNTGGKLFF. DNA for the CDR3: TGTGCCAGCAGCAACACAGGGGGCAAACTGTTTTTT.

Many counts were recorded for this clonotype. The chain carries TRBV15 and TRBJ2-3; 11 bases fit TRBD2. The CDR3 has 16 amino acids. CDR1 and CDR2 (germline): LNHNV, YYDKDF (reference sequence). Trimming took 5 bases from V and 1 from J; bases not matched to a gene: 5. The CDR3 bases are TGTGCCACCAGCGTCGGGACTAGCGGACGCACAGATACGCAGTATTTT. It translates to CATSVGTSGRTDTQYF.

This clonotype appeared many times. The chain combines TRBV9 with TRBJ2-7; 8 nucleotides line up with TRBD1. V was clipped by 4 bases and J by 7 bases; unmatched bases: 7. Germline V CDR1 and CDR2: SGDLS, YYNGEE. This CDR3 spans 13 amino acids. The CDR3 DNA follows: TGTGCCAGCAGCAGGGGACAGGCGGAAGAGCAGTACTTC. This encodes CASSRGQAEEQYF.

The V gene is TRBV4-1, the J gene TRBJ2-5; 12 bases map to TRBD1. V was pared by 4 bases and J by 5 bases, with 11 bases of the junction left unmatched. The CDR3 extends over 17 amino acids. CDR1 is MGHRA and CDR2 is YSYEKL in the germline V gene. The CDR3: CASSPPGTGGSGETQYF. The DNA for the CDR3 is TGCGCCAGCAGCCCGCCCGGGACAGGGGGCAGTGGGGAGACCCAGTACTTC.

This clonotype was counted many times. This sequence joins TRBV19 and TRBJ2-2; no firm D call. Trimming took off 1 base at V and 5 bases at J, with 14 bases between the two ends. The CDR3 runs 16 residues. The V gene's germline CDR1 is LNHDA and CDR2 SQIVND (reference sequence). The chain's CDR3 is CASSIALGLATGELFF. The CDR3, as DNA: TGTGCCAGTAGTATAGCTCTAGGTTTGGCAACCGGGGAGCTGTTTTTT.

V is TRBV7-9 and J is TRBJ1-4, with D uncertain. The CDR3 extends over 14 amino acids. From germline, CDR1 is SEHNR and CDR2 FQNEAQ (reference sequence). Trimming cost V 5 bases and J 1 base, with 8 bases left between them. The CDR3 DNA follows: TGTGCCAGCAGCACGGGGAGAACTAATGAAAAACTGTTTTTT. This codes for CASSTGRTNEKLFF. Variable domain in full (rest from reference TRBV7-9 and TRBJ1-4): DTGVSQNPRHKITKRGQNVTFRCDPISEHNRLYWYRQTLGQGPEFLTYFQNEAQLEKSRLLSDRFSAERPKGSFSTLEIQRTEQGDSAMYLCASSTGRTNEKLFFGSGTQLSVL.

For this clonotype: Given the absence of the conserved phenylalanine or tryptophan at the CDR3 end, a read error is likely. The DNA is omitted, as the CDR3 cannot be located on it reliably, and the CDR3 follows TCRdb's listing. The CDR3 is CASGDRGRFNT. The rearrangement links TRBV5-1 to TRBJ2-6; TRBD1, the table's D call, lacks a check against the DNA. The CDR3 has 11 residues if both end residues are counted. Per the germline V gene, CDR1 is SGHRS and CDR2 is YFSETQ.